Detailed here is one T cell receptor (beta chain). The source of the sample is a study of graft-versus-host responses after intestinal transplantation. Across the study: Anti-thymocyte globulin was used for induction in all recipients, who then took tacrolimus and steroids for approximately 3 years.

The CDR3 runs 14 residues. Measured with immunoSEQ multiplex PCR; TCRdb has only the in-frame clones, and not every one. The sample lists 40,000 or so clones; roughly 86% were seen once. Source: PBMCs, taken 260 to 270 days after transplant. This chain connects TRBV21-1 to TRBJ2-7; TRBD1, the table's D call, lacks a check against the DNA. TRBV21-1 is a known pseudogene. The clonotype comes from a human patient who received an intestinal transplant, so some T cells may come from the graft donor. This CDR3 reads CASSKEPTTYEQYF. In nucleotides, the CDR3 is TGTGCCAGCAGCAAAGAACCGACAACCTACGAGCAGTACTTC.